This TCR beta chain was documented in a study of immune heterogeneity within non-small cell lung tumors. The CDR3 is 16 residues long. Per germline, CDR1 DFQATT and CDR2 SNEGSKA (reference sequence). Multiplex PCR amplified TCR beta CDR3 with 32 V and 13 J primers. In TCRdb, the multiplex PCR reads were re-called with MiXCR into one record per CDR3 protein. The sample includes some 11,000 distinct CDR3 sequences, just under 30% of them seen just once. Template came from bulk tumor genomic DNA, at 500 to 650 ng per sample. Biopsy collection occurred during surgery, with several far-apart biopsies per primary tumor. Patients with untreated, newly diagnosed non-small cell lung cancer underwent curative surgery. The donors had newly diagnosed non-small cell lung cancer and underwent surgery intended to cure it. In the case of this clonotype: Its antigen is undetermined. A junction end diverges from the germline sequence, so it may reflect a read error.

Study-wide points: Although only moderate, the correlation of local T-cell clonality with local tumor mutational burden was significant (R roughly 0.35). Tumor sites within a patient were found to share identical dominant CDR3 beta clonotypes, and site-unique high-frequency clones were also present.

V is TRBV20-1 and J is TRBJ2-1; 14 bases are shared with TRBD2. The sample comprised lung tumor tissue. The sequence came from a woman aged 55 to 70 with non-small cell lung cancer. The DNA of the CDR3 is TGCAGTGCTCGAGACGGACTAGCGGGAGGCTACAATGAGCAGTTCTTC. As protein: CSARDGLAGGYNEQFF.